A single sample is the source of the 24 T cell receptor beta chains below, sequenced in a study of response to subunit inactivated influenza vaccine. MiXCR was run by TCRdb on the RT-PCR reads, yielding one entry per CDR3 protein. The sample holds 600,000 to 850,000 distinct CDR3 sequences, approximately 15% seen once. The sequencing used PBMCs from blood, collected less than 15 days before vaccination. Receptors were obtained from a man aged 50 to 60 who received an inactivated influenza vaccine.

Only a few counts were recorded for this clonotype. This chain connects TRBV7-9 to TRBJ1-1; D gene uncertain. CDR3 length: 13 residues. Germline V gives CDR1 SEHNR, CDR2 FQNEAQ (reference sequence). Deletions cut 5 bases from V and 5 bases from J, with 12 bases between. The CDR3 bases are TGTGCCAGCAGCCCTGACCTTGGGACTGAAGCTTTCTTT. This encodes CASSPDLGTEAFF.

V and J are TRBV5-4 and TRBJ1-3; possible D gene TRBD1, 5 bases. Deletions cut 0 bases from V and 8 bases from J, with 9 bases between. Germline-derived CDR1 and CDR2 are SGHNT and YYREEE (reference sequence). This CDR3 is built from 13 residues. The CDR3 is CASSLDRGHTIYF. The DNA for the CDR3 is TGTGCCAGCAGCTTGGATAGGGGACACACCATATATTTT.

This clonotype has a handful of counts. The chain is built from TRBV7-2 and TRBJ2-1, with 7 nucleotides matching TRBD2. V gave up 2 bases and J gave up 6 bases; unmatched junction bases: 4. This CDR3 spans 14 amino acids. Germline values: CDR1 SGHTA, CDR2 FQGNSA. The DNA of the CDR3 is TGTGCCAGCAGCTTAAGTCTAGCGGCCAATGAGCAGTTCTTC. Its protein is CASSLSLAANEQFF.

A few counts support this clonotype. The CDR3 nucleotides read TGCAGTGCTAAGTGGAGGGCCGGCACAGATACGCAGTATTTT. Protein product: CSAKWRAGTDTQYF. This sequence joins TRBV20-1 and TRBJ2-3, with D possibly matching TRBD2 (6 bases). V lost 4 bases, J lost 1 base, and 12 bases lay in between. The germline V gene has CDR1 DFQATT and CDR2 SNEGSKA (reference sequence). The CDR3 is made up of 14 amino acids.

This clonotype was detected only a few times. The CDR3: CASTLTGRWNEQYF. In DNA form, the CDR3 reads TGTGCCAGCACCCTGACAGGGCGGTGGAACGAGCAGTACTTC. The chain recombines TRBV12-3 or TRBV12-4 with TRBJ2-7; TRBD1 aligns across 7 bases. Germline trimming cut 7 bases from V and 5 bases from J; bases unmatched to any gene: 11. This CDR3 comprises 14 residues.

For the CDR3, the DNA is TGTGCCAGCAGCTTCAGGGGGCGCGGGTCTGAAGCTTTCTTT. Protein sequence: CASSFRGRGSEAFF. The chain combines TRBV3-1 with TRBJ1-1; 8 nucleotides line up with TRBD1. The J segment lost 6 bases and the V segment lost 5 bases, leaving 8 bases of the junction unmatched. This CDR3 is built from 14 residues. Germline CDR1 and CDR2: LGHDT and YNNKEL (reference sequence). The full variable domain, with the rest looked up from reference TRBV3-1 and TRBJ1-1, is DTAVSQTPKYLVTQMGNDKSIKCEQNLGHDTMYWYKQDSKKFLKIMFSYNNKELIINETVPNRFSPKSPDKAHLNLHINSLELGDSAVYFCASSFRGRGSEAFFGQGTRLTVV.

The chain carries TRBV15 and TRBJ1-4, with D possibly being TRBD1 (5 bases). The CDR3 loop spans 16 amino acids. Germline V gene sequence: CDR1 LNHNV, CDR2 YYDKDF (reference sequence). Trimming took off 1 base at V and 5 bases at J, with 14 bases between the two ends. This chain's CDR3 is CATSRGGNGGNEKLFF. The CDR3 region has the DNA TGTGCCACCAGCAGAGGAGGGAATGGGGGGAATGAAAAACTGTTTTTT. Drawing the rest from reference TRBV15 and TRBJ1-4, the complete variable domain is DAMVIQNPRYQVTQFGKPVTLSCSQTLNHNVMYWYQQKSSQAPKLLFHYYDKDFNNEADTPDNFQSRRPNTSFCFLDIRSPGLGDTAMYLCATSRGGNGGNEKLFFGSGTQLSVL.

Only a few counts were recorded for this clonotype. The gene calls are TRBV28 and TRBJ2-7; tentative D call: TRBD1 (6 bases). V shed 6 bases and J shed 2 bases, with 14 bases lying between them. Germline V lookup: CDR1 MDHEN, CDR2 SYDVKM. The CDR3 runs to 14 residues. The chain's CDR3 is CASSDPGAPYEQYF. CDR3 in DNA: TGTGCCAGCAGCGACCCAGGGGCCCCCTACGAGCAGTACTTC.

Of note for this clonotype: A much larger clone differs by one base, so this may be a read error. This chain's CDR3 is CASSGAQGALQGELFF. The CDR3 region has the DNA TGTGCCAGCAGCGGAGCACAGGGGGCGCTCCAGGGGGAGCTGTTTTTT. The rearrangement links TRBV5-6 to TRBJ2-2; 9 positions match TRBD1. CDR3 size: 16 residues. V gave up 4 bases and J gave up 8 bases; unmatched junction bases: 12. The germline V gene has CDR1 SGHDT and CDR2 YYEEEE. The variable domain in full, completed from reference TRBV5-6 and TRBJ2-2, reads DAGVTQSPTHLIKTRGQQVTLRCSPKSGHDTVSWYQQALGQGPQFIFQYYEEEERQRGNFPDRFSGHQFPNYSSELNVNALLLGDSALYLCASSGAQGALQGELFFGEGSRLTVL.

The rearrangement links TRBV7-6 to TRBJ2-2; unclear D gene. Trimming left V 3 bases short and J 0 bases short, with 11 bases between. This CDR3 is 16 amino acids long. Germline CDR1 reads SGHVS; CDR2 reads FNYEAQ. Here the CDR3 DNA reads TGTGCCAGCAGCTTCTCCGGTAATTCGAACACCGGGGAGCTGTTTTTT. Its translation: CASSFSGNSNTGELFF.

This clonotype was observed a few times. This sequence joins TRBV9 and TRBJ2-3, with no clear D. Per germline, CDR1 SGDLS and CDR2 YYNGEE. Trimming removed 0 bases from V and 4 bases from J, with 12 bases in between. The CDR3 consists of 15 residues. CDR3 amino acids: CASSVGTSGPDTQYF. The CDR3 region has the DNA TGTGCCAGCAGCGTAGGTACCAGTGGACCAGATACGCAGTATTTT.

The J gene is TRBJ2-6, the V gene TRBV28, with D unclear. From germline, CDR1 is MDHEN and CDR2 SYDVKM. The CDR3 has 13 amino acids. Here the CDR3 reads CAAVQSGANVLTF. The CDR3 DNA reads TGTGCGGCGGTACAGTCTGGGGCCAACGTCCTGACTTTC.

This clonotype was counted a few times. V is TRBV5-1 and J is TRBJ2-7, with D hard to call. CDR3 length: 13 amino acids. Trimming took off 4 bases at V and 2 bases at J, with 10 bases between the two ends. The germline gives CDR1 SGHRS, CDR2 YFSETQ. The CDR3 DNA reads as TGCGCCAGCAGCCCTGGGAAGGCCTACGAGCAGTACTTC. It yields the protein CASSPGKAYEQYF. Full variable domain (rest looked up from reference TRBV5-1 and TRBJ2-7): KAGVTQTPRYLIKTRGQQVTLSCSPISGHRSVSWYQQTPGQGLQFLFEYFSETQRNKGNFPGRFSGRQFSNSRSEMNVSTLELGDSALYLCASSPGKAYEQYFGPGTRLTVT.

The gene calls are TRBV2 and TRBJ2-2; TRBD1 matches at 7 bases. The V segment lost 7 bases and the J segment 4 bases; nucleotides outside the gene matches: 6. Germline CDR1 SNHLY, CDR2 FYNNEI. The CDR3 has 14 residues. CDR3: CASTRQGGTGELFF. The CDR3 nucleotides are TGTGCCAGCACCCGACAGGGTGGCACCGGGGAGCTGTTTTTT.

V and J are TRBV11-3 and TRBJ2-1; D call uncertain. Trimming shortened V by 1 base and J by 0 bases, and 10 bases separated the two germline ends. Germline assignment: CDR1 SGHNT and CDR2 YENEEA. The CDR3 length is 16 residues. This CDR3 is CASSLGGDISYNEQFF. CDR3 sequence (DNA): TGTGCCAGCAGCTTAGGTGGAGACATCTCCTACAATGAGCAGTTCTTC.

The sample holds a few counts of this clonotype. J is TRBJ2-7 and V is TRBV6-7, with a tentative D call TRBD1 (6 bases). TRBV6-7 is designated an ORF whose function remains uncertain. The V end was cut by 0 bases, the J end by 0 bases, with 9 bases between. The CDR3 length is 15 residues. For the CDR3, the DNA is TGTGCCAGCAGTTACTCGGACAGCTTCTCCTACGAGCAGTACTTC. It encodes CASSYSDSFSYEQYF.

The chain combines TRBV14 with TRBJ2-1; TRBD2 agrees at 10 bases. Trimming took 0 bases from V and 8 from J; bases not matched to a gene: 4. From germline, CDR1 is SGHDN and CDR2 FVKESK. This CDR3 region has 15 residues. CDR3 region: CASSQDSSGSYEQFF. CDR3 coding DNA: TGTGCCAGCAGCCAAGACTCTAGCGGGAGTTATGAGCAGTTCTTC.

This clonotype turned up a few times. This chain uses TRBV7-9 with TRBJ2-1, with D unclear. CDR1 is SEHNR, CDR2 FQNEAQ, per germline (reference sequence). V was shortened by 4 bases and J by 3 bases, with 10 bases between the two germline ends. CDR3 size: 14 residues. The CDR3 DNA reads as TGTGCCAGCAGCTACAGTGCTTTCTACAATGAGCAGTTCTTC. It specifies CASSYSAFYNEQFF.

The CDR3 DNA is TGTGCCAGCAAGACAGGACACCTCTACAATGAGCAGTTCTTC. Amino acids: CASKTGHLYNEQFF. V and J are TRBV6-2 or TRBV6-3 and TRBJ2-1, with a weak D call TRBD1 (6 bases). CDR1 is MNHEY and CDR2 is SVGEGT in the germline V gene. The CDR3 covers 14 residues. V lost 7 bases and J lost 3, with 13 bases in between.

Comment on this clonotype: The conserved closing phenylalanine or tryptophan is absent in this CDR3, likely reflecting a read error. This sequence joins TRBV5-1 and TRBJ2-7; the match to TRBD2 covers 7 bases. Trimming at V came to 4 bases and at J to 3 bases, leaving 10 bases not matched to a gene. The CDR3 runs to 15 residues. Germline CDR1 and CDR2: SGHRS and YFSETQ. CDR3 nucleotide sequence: TGCGCCAGCAGCCCGGCAGGCGGGAGTCACTACGAGCAGTACTCC. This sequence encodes CASSPAGGSHYEQYS.

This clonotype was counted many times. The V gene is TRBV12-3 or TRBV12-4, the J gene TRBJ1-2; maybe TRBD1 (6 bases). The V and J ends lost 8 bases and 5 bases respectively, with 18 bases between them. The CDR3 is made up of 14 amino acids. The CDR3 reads CASWGGQRAYGYTF. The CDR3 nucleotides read TGTGCCAGCTGGGGGGGCCAAAGGGCGTATGGCTACACCTTC.

For the CDR3, the DNA is TGCGCCAGCAGCCGACGACTAGACCCTAGGGATACGCAGTATTTT. This codes for CASSRRLDPRDTQYF. The chain joins TRBV4-3 to TRBJ2-3, with D possibly TRBD2 on 6 matching bases. Germline CDR1 and CDR2: LGHNA and YSLEER. Deletions cut 4 bases from V and 6 bases from J, with 17 bases between. The length of the CDR3 is 15 residues.

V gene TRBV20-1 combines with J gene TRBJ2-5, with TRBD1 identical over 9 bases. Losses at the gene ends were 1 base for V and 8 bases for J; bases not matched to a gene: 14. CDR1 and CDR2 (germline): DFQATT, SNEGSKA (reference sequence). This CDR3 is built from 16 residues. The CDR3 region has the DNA TGCAGTGCTAGAGTCGGGACCGGGACAGGGCCTGAAACCCAGTACTTC. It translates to CSARVGTGTGPETQYF.

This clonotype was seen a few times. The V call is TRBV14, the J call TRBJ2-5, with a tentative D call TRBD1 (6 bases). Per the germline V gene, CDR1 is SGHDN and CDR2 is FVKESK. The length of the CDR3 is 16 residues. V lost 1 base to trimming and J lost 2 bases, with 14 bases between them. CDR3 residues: CASSQGVRGPQETQYF. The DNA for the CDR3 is TGTGCCAGCAGCCAAGGAGTCAGGGGACCGCAAGAGACCCAGTACTTC.